Following are 20 T cell receptor beta chains from one sample sequenced in a study of tumor-infiltrating lymphocytes in oesophageal squamous cell carcinoma (TCRdb year 2016). To prepare the library, PCR was applied. The instrument was an Illumina HiSeq 2000. TCRdb reprocessed the public reads (quality trimming at Q25 with fastp, clone calling with MiXCR) and kept in-frame beta chains. Identical CDR3 proteins give one entry, which carries the most common genes and DNA. Across this sample there are around 11,000 distinct CDR3 sequences, with around 56% seen only once. The ten largest clonotypes hold roughly a third of the sample. Input material: esophageal tumor tissue. Receptor source: a male donor with esophageal squamous cell carcinoma.

This clonotype appeared once. The genes are TRBV29-1 and TRBJ2-1; D is undetermined. CDR1 and CDR2 from the germline V gene are SQVTM and ANQGSEA. CDR3 length: 11 amino acids. The germline V and J ends were trimmed by 5 bases and 2 bases, with 4 bases remaining between them. The CDR3, as DNA: TGCAGCGTTCCCACCTACAATGAGCAGTTCTTC. Protein sequence: CSVPTYNEQFF.

The chain recombines TRBV7-8 with TRBJ2-5; 11 bases are shared with TRBD2. V shed 2 bases and J 11 bases; nucleotides not matched to a gene: 16. Germline V gene sequence: CDR1 SGHVS, CDR2 FQNEAQ. This CDR3 is 17 amino acids long. CDR3 coding DNA: TGTGCCAGCAGCTTAAGGCTAGCGGGAGGTGATTACAATGAGCAGTACTTC. This gives the protein CASSLRLAGGDYNEQYF.

By share of the sample, this clonotype is large. V gene TRBV12-3 or TRBV12-4 combines with J gene TRBJ2-3; D not certain. TRBJ2-7 explains the end of the DNA better; the J call may be wrong. The CDR3 is 14 amino acids. This CDR3 reads CASSSLESSYEQYF. The CDR3 DNA sequence: TGTGCCAGCAGTTCGCTGGAGAGCTCCTACGAGCAGTACTTC.

This chain links TRBV7-8 with TRBJ2-5; 7 bases agree with TRBD2. The J call is doubtful: the DNA matches TRBJ2-1 better. CDR3 length: 17 residues. Germline V gene data show CDR1 as SGHVS and CDR2 as FQNEAQ. CDR3 protein: CASSSRGTPSGGNEQFF. The CDR3 DNA is TGTGCCAGCAGCTCTAGGGGCACGCCTAGCGGAGGGAATGAGCAGTTCTTC.

In regard to this clonotype: An end of the junction differs from the germline gene, which may be a read error. The chain links TRBV10-1 to TRBJ2-4, with TRBD2 identical over 13 bases. CDR1 and CDR2 from the germline V gene are WNHNN and SYGVQD (reference sequence). This CDR3 is built from 16 residues. CDR3 coding DNA: TGCGCCAGCAGTGAGTCGACTAGCGGGGGGCCATCCCCGGGGTTCTTC. It encodes CASSESTSGGPSPGFF.

This sequence joins TRBV7-2 and TRBJ1-5; no clear D gene. CDR3 length: 13 amino acids. Germline CDR1 SGHTA, CDR2 FQGNSA. V was pared by 8 bases and J by 0 bases, with 8 bases between. CDR3 region: CASSVYSNQPQHF. CDR3 DNA: TGTGCCAGCTCAGTTTATAGCAATCAGCCCCAGCATTTT.

The CDR3: CASRRRQGAETQYF. The CDR3 DNA reads as TGTGCCAGCAGAAGAAGACAGGGAGCAGAGACCCAGTACTTC. The chain combines TRBV11-2 with TRBJ2-5, with 7 bases that match TRBD1. V shed 6 bases and J 4 bases; nucleotides not matched to a gene: 8. Germline CDR1 SGHAT, CDR2 FQNNGV. This CDR3 comprises 14 residues.

The sample holds a few counts of this clonotype. The chain employs TRBV7-8 and TRBJ2-1; TRBD1 matches 9 bases. The DNA end lines up better with TRBJ2-7; the J call may be wrong. The CDR3 runs to 15 residues. Per the germline V gene, CDR1 is SGHVS and CDR2 is FQNEAQ. In DNA, the CDR3 is TGTGCCAGCAGCTTTGGGACAGGGCACTCCTACGAGCAGTACTTC. This translates into CASSFGTGHSYEQYF.

The chain carries TRBV6-6 and TRBJ2-1, with D perhaps matching TRBD1 or TRBD2 (5 bases each). V was trimmed by 2 bases and J by 0 bases, leaving 8 bases between them. The CDR3 consists of 15 residues. CDR1 and CDR2 (germline): MNHNY, SVGAGI (reference sequence). CDR3 coding DNA: TGTGCCAGCAGTTACCCGGGACGCTCCTACAATGAGCAGTTCTTC. This encodes CASSYPGRSYNEQFF.

With regard to this clonotype: A much more abundant neighbour one base away suggests this may be a read error. The chain joins TRBV5-1 to TRBJ2-5, with D unresolved. Gene TRBJ2-1 matches the end of the DNA better, so the J call may be wrong. Germline loops: CDR1 SGHRS, CDR2 YFSETQ. CDR3 length: 12 residues. The CDR3 DNA is TGCGCCAGCAGCTTGGGGGATTACGAGCAGTTCTTC. Amino acids: CASSLGDYEQFF.

This rearrangement joins TRBV12-3 or TRBV12-4 to TRBJ1-1, with D maybe TRBD1 (5 bases). V gave up 3 bases and J gave up 1 base, with 9 bases separating them. This CDR3 spans 14 amino acids. Written as DNA, the CDR3 is TGTGCCAGCAGTTTGGGACCCACGAACACTGAAGCTTTCTTT. Its protein is CASSLGPTNTEAFF.

J is TRBJ2-5 and V is TRBV7-3, with a tentative D call TRBD1 (6 bases). With the DNA end fitting TRBJ2-7 better, the J assignment may be wrong. The CDR3 runs 13 residues. Germline loops: CDR1 SGHTA, CDR2 FQGTGA. The CDR3 coding sequence is TGTGCCAGCAGCCCACAGGGTAACTACGAGCAGTACTTC. It yields the protein CASSPQGNYEQYF.

This clonotype occurred a few times. The chain uses TRBV7-2 and TRBJ2-5; TRBD1 is a possible D gene (5 bases). The DNA end lines up better with TRBJ2-7; the J call may be wrong. This CDR3 region has 15 residues. Germline V CDR1 and CDR2: SGHTA, FQGNSA. The CDR3 spells CASSSRPPGKREQYF. The DNA for the CDR3 is TGTGCCAGCAGCTCCAGACCACCAGGGAAGCGCGAGCAGTACTTC.

The rearrangement uses TRBV11-2 and TRBJ2-7, with 10 bases fitting TRBD1. This CDR3 region has 15 residues. Germline assignment: CDR1 SGHAT and CDR2 FQNNGV. The V segment lost 4 bases and the J segment 7 bases; nucleotides outside the gene matches: 10. The DNA of the CDR3 is TGTGCCAGCAGCTGGACAGGGGGAAGGAGCAATGAGCAGTACTTC. The encoded protein is CASSWTGGRSNEQYF. The full variable domain, completed using reference TRBV11-2 and TRBJ2-7, is EAGVAQSPRYKIIEKRQSVAFWCNPISGHATLYWYQQILGQGPKLLIQFQNNGVVDDSQLPKDRFSAERLKGVDSTLKIQPAKLEDSAVYLCASSWTGGRSNEQYFGPGTRLTVT.

The V gene is TRBV28, the J gene TRBJ1-2; no reliable D call. The DNA end favors TRBJ2-1, so the J call may be wrong. The germline CDR1 and CDR2 sequences are MDHEN and SYDVKM. The CDR3 is 15 residues long. CDR3: CASSKAVSSYNEQFF. CDR3 DNA: TGTGCCAGCAGTAAGGCGGTTAGCTCCTACAATGAGCAGTTCTTC.

This clonotype was seen only once. The chain employs TRBV4-1 and TRBJ2-3; a weak D match, TRBD1 (5 bases). Gene TRBJ2-1 matches the end of the DNA better, so the J call may be wrong. Per germline, CDR1 MGHRA and CDR2 YSYEKL. The CDR3 is 17 amino acids. The CDR3 is CASSLDIGQSSYNEQFF. In nucleotides, the CDR3 is TGCGCCAGCAGCTTAGACATCGGACAAAGCTCCTACAATGAGCAGTTCTTC.

Concerning this clonotype: This CDR3 fails to terminate in the conserved phenylalanine or tryptophan, so it likely reflects a read error. The DNA is left out, because the CDR3 cannot be placed on it with certainty; the CDR3 is given as TCRdb lists it. The chain links TRBV7-3 to TRBJ2-5; the table assigns TRBD1, which was not confirmed against the DNA. Ends included, the CDR3 has 15 residues. Germline CDR1 SGHTA, CDR2 FQGTGA. CDR3 region: CASSHTGFDGYTFGS.

This rearrangement joins TRBV11-3 to TRBJ2-7; a possible D gene is TRBD1 (7 bases). The end of the DNA aligns better with TRBJ2-1, so the J call may be wrong. This CDR3 comprises 15 residues. CDR1 is SGHNT and CDR2 is YENEEA in the germline V gene. The chain's CDR3 is CASSYQGGSYNEQFF. Written as DNA, the CDR3 is TGTGCCAGCAGCTATCAGGGGGGATCATACAATGAGCAGTTCTTC.

V and J are TRBV28 and TRBJ2-7; weak D call: TRBD2 (6 bases). The DNA end favors TRBJ2-1, so the J call may be wrong. Germline V gene sequence: CDR1 MDHEN, CDR2 SYDVKM. The CDR3 has 15 amino acids. CDR3 in amino acids: CASSKAGSSYNEQFF. The DNA for the CDR3 is TGTGCCAGCAGTAAAGCGGGTAGCTCCTACAATGAGCAGTTCTTC.

The gene calls are TRBV27 and TRBJ2-3; D possibly corresponds to TRBD2 (6 bases). The V and J ends lost 5 bases and 0 bases respectively, with 15 bases between them. Germline-derived CDR1 and CDR2 are MNHEY and SMNVEV (reference sequence). This CDR3 has 16 residues. The CDR3: CASSLTPGTSTDTQYF. CDR3 nucleotide sequence: TGTGCCAGCAGTCTCACGCCCGGGACTAGCACAGATACGCAGTATTTT.